One sample yielded the 19 T cell receptor beta chains listed below, sequenced in a study of cytomegalovirus exposure and HLA in healthy donors. PCR employed 60 Vbeta and 13 Jbeta primers. Assay used: immunoSEQ multiplex PCR; TCRdb lists only in-frame clones, some missing. This table has approximately 120,000 clones, approximately 80% appearing once. The specimen sequenced was PBMCs. Source of these receptors: a woman in her forties in good health and CMV-seropositive.

The chain recombines TRBV19 with TRBJ1-2, with 8 bases fitting TRBD1. This CDR3 spans 13 amino acids. J lost 3 bases, V lost 6 bases, and 3 bases had no gene match. Germline CDR1 reads LNHDA; CDR2 reads SQIVND (reference sequence). CDR3 protein: CASSRGRDYGYTF. DNA for the CDR3: TGTGCCAGTAGCAGGGGGCGCGACTATGGCTACACCTTC.

The genes are TRBV15 and TRBJ1-5; 9 bases map to TRBD1. Germline lookup yields CDR1 LNHNV and CDR2 YYDKDF (reference sequence). This CDR3 comprises 16 residues. J lost 0 bases, V lost 9 bases, and 9 bases had no gene match. CDR3 sequence: CATGDRGSFSNQPQHF. For the CDR3, the DNA is TGTGCCACAGGAGACAGGGGGTCCTTTAGCAATCAGCCCCAGCATTTT.

On this clone: A read error may produce the germline difference seen at one junction end. The chain links TRBV7-7 to TRBJ2-2; D possibly corresponds to TRBD2 (6 bases). This CDR3 has 14 amino acids. Germline loops: CDR1 SSHAT, CDR2 FNYEAQ (reference sequence). The CDR3 DNA reads TGTGCTAGCAGCTTGCGGGGAAGGGCCGGGGAGCTGTTTTTT. Its translation: CASSLRGRAGELFF.

The table lists this clone with a few counts. The V and J genes are TRBV5-6 and TRBJ1-4; no firm D call. Trimming shortened V by 3 bases and J by 8 bases, and 14 bases separated the two germline ends. This CDR3 region has 14 residues. CDR1 is SGHDT, CDR2 YYEEEE, per germline. The CDR3 DNA is TGTGCCAGCAGCTCGATTGGCGCGGGGGAAAAACTGTTTTTT. Amino acids: CASSSIGAGEKLFF.

The table lists this clone with a count of one. Other DNA sequences in the same sample also yield this CDR3. The chain employs TRBV5-6 and TRBJ1-4; tentative D call: TRBD1 (6 bases). The ends were cut back, 4 bases at V and 8 bases at J, with 15 bases in the middle. This CDR3 spans 14 amino acids. The germline V gene has CDR1 SGHDT and CDR2 YYEEEE. CDR3 coding DNA: TGTGCCAGCAGCCTCCGGACAGTGGAAGAAAAACTGTTTTTT. Its protein product is CASSLRTVEEKLFF.

V usage is TRBV5-6 and J usage is TRBJ2-3; 15 bases are shared with TRBD2. The CDR3 has 17 amino acids. Per germline, CDR1 SGHDT and CDR2 YYEEEE. After removal of 4 bases from V and 3 bases from J, the junction contained 6 bases not matched to a gene. CDR3 residues: CASSRGTSGGLTDTQYF. In nucleotides, the CDR3 is TGTGCCAGCAGCAGGGGGACTAGCGGGGGGCTGACAGATACGCAGTATTTT.

The J gene is TRBJ1-1, the V gene TRBV4-2, with 7 bases aligning to TRBD1. CDR1 is LGHNA and CDR2 is YNFKEQ in the germline V gene. The length of the CDR3 is 14 residues. The V gene end was trimmed by 5 bases and the J gene end by 7 bases; junction bases not matched to a gene: 10. DNA for the CDR3: TGTGCCAGCAGCGGGGACAGTAGATATGGTGAAGCTTTCTTT. Its translation is CASSGDSRYGEAFF.

This clone was seen once. The J gene is TRBJ1-1, the V gene TRBV5-1, with D possibly matching TRBD1 (5 bases). The V gene lost 0 bases and the J gene lost 8 bases, with 17 bases spanning the gap. Germline V CDR1 and CDR2: SGHRS, YFSETQ. The CDR3 loop spans 15 amino acids. DNA of the CDR3: TGCGCCAGCAGCTTGGGTGGGGGGACCGTCAGAGAAGCTTTCTTT. Translated, it gives CASSLGGGTVREAFF.

The table lists this clone with a count of one. The rearrangement uses TRBV1 and TRBJ2-7; the tabulated D call, TRBD1, remains unverified against the DNA. TRBV1 is marked as a pseudogene. CDR3 size: 15 residues. CDR3 in DNA: TGCACCAGCAGCCTCCGACAGGGGGTTACCTACGAGCAGTACTTC. The encoded protein is CTSSLRQGVTYEQYF.

The rearrangement links TRBV5-1 to TRBJ2-3; possible D gene TRBD1, 6 bases. The CDR3 covers 15 residues. V lost 10 bases and J 0 bases, leaving 18 bases between the germline ends. Looked up from germline, CDR1 is SGHRS and CDR2 is YFSETQ. The CDR3 sequence is CAVKSRGHSTDTQYF. DNA for the CDR3: TGCGCCGTTAAATCCAGGGGCCATAGCACAGATACGCAGTATTTT.

The chain joins TRBV29-1 to TRBJ2-5, with 8 nucleotides matching TRBD2. CDR3 length: 17 residues. The germline gives CDR1 SQVTM, CDR2 ANQGSEA. The trim removed 8 bases at V and 4 bases at J, leaving 21 bases unmatched. The CDR3: CSTRTPLGGANGETQYF. CDR3 DNA sequence: TGCAGCACCCGGACTCCCCTCGGGGGGGCCAATGGAGAGACCCAGTACTTC.

For this clone: This sample includes further DNA sequences coding for the same CDR3. The genes are TRBV4-2 and TRBJ2-3; possible D gene TRBD1, 6 bases. The CDR3 contains 18 residues. The ends were cut back, 1 base at V and 1 base at J, with 18 bases in the middle. Germline CDR1 LGHNA, CDR2 YNFKEQ. CDR3 sequence reads: CASSQAGLSGARTDTQYF. In nucleotides, the CDR3 is TGTGCCAGCAGCCAAGCCGGCCTTTCAGGGGCCCGCACAGATACGCAGTATTTT.

There are a few counts of this clone. This sequence joins TRBV7-6 and TRBJ2-1; 7 positions agree with TRBD1. Germline V CDR1 and CDR2: SGHVS, FNYEAQ. V was clipped by 4 bases and J by 7 bases; unmatched bases: 4. This CDR3 has 13 amino acids. The CDR3: CASSSDRVNEQFF. Here the CDR3 DNA reads TGTGCCAGCAGCTCCGACAGGGTGAATGAGCAGTTCTTC.

A word on this clone: The identical CDR3 is also encoded by other nucleotide sequences in the sample. The genes are TRBV6-5 and TRBJ1-6; unclear D gene. This CDR3 is built from 15 residues. Trimming took off 6 bases at V and 11 bases at J, with 20 bases between the two ends. CDR1 and CDR2 from the germline V gene are MNHEY and SVGAGI. This chain's CDR3 is CASSYTYPPEAPLHF. CDR3 nucleotides: TGTGCCAGCAGCTACACTTACCCTCCTGAGGCACCCCTCCACTTT.

The chain links TRBV4-1 to TRBJ1-6, with TRBD1 matching over 9 bases. Germline trimming cut 3 bases from V and 8 bases from J; bases unmatched to any gene: 8. This CDR3 region has 16 residues. Germline-derived CDR1 and CDR2 are MGHRA and YSYEKL. CDR3 sequence reads: CASSQTPRTGDSPLHF. Written as DNA, the CDR3 is TGCGCCAGCAGCCAGACCCCTCGGACAGGGGATTCACCCCTCCACTTT.

The V gene is TRBV6-5, the J gene TRBJ1-2; the match to TRBD1 covers 9 bases. The CDR3 contains 13 residues. The V and J ends lost 6 bases and 9 bases, in that order; junction bases with no gene match: 8. Germline CDR1 and CDR2: MNHEY and SVGAGI. The CDR3 region has the DNA TGTGCCAGCAGCTACGGACAGGGGCAGAGCTACACCTTC. Encoded protein: CASSYGQGQSYTF.

J is TRBJ2-5 and V is TRBV30; 9 bases align to TRBD2. Germline loops: CDR1 GTSNPN, CDR2 SVGIG (reference sequence). The CDR3 runs 14 residues. With 0 bases clipped from V and 5 bases from J, the junction kept 4 bases outside the gene matches. CDR3 loop: CAWSVGGGAETQYF. CDR3 coding DNA: TGTGCCTGGAGTGTAGGCGGGGGGGCGGAGACCCAGTACTTC.

The chain recombines TRBV2 with TRBJ1-2; TRBD1 is a possible D gene (5 bases). Trimming stripped 6 bases from V and 4 bases from J, with 15 bases between. Germline CDR1 is SNHLY and CDR2 is FYNNEI. There are 14 residues in the CDR3. The CDR3 DNA reads TGTGCCAGCAGACGGGGGGAAGATTCCTATGGCTACACCTTC. It encodes CASRRGEDSYGYTF.

Concerning this clone itself: Because the CDR3's place on the DNA is in doubt, the DNA is left out and the CDR3 is given as listed by TCRdb. This chain connects TRBV4-2 to TRBJ2-2; TRBD1 was called by the table and not checked on the DNA. The length of the CDR3 is 17 amino acids, counting both ends. The germline gives CDR1 LGHNA, CDR2 YNFKEQ. The CDR3 loop is CASSQRQGDFGAGELFF.